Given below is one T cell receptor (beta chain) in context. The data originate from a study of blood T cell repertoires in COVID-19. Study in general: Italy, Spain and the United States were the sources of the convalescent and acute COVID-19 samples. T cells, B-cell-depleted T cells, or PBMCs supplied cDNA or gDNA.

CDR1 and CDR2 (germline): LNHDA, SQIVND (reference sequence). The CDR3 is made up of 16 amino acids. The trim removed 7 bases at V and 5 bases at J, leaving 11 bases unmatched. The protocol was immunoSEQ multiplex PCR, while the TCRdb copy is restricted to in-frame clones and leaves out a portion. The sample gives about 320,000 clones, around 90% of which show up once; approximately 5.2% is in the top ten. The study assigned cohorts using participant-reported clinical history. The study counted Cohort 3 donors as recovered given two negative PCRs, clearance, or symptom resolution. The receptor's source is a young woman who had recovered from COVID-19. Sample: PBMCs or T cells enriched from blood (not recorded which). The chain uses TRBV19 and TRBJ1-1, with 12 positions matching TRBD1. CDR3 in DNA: TGTGCCAGTACCGAATGGGGACAGGGGGCAGGGACTGAAGCTTTCTTT. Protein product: CASTEWGQGAGTEAFF. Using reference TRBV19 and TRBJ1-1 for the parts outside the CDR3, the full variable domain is DGGITQSPKYLFRKEGQNVTLSCEQNLNHDAMYWYRQDPGQGLRLIYYSQIVNDFQKGDIAEGYSVSREKKESFPLTVTSAQKNPTAFYLCASTEWGQGAGTEAFFGQGTRLTVV.